The 14 T cell receptor beta chains in this list originate from one sample, sequenced in a study of cytomegalovirus exposure and HLA in healthy donors (dated by TCRdb to between 2016 and 2019). Library preparation employed the immunoSEQ multiplex PCR assay. A mixture of 60 forward primers for TCR Vbeta segments and 13 reverse primers for TCR Jbeta segments was used in the multiplex PCR. TCRdb provides this immuneACCESS table in a form limited to in-frame rearrangements. Some clones are lacking; in checked studies, under half of them reflect an unresolved V gene, and why the rest are absent is not known. Recorded for this sample are under 200,000 clones; over 75% of them occurred a single time. Jointly, the top ten make up about 1.9% of the sample. Sequenced input: PBMCs. All receptors come from a human donor in good health.

This chain joins TRBV6-5 and TRBJ1-4, with D possibly TRBD1 on 5 matching bases. The ends were cut back, 0 bases at V and 10 bases at J, with 12 bases in the middle. Germline V gene sequence: CDR1 MNHEY, CDR2 SVGAGI. The CDR3 runs 14 residues. CDR3 protein: CASSYSLRAGKLFF. The DNA of the CDR3 is TGTGCCAGCAGTTACTCACTCAGGGCCGGAAAACTGTTTTTT.

Comments on this clone: A junction end diverges from the germline sequence, so it may reflect a read error. This sequence joins TRBV7-9 and TRBJ1-2, with TRBD1 matching 9 bases. The CDR3 runs 14 residues. Germline CDR1 SEHNR, CDR2 FQNEAQ (reference sequence). The CDR3 sequence is CASSQQVDRGHGYF. The CDR3 coding sequence is TGTGCCAGCAGCCAACAGGTGGACAGGGGCCACGGATACTTC.

The chain recombines TRBV6-1 with TRBJ1-4, with D tentatively TRBD1 (5 bases). The V gene's germline CDR1 is MNHNS and CDR2 SASEGT. V was pared by 3 bases and J by 4 bases, with 12 bases between. The CDR3 runs 15 residues. DNA of the CDR3: TGTGCCAGCAGTGAGTGGCGGGGACTTAATGAAAAACTGTTTTTT. Translation: CASSEWRGLNEKLFF.

A note on this clone: The DNA is left out, because the CDR3 cannot be placed on it with certainty; the CDR3 is given as TCRdb lists it. The chain links TRBV4-2 to TRBJ1-1. Germline CDR1 LGHNA, CDR2 YNFKEQ. The CDR3 is made up of 15 amino acids, end residues included. The CDR3 region is CASSQPGTWAFGSFF.

The gene calls are TRBV5-1 and TRBJ1-2; D unclear. The CDR3 extends over 13 amino acids. Trimming removed 0 bases at V and 8 bases at J, with 11 bases between. CDR1 is SGHRS and CDR2 is YFSETQ in the germline V gene. CDR3 DNA sequence: TGCGCCAGCAGCTTGGAAGTCAGAGGGGGCTACACCTTC. This codes for CASSLEVRGGYTF.

The rearrangement joins TRBV19 to TRBJ2-3, with D possibly matching TRBD1 (5 bases). Germline assignment: CDR1 LNHDA and CDR2 SQIVND (reference sequence). V was cut by 5 bases and J by 1 base, with 7 bases left in between. The CDR3 sequence is 13 residues long. CDR3 sequence reads: CASSQGGTDTQYF. The CDR3 bases are TGTGCCAGTAGTCAGGGCGGCACAGATACGCAGTATTTT. Full variable domain (missing parts from reference TRBV19 and TRBJ2-3): DGGITQSPKYLFRKEGQNVTLSCEQNLNHDAMYWYRQDPGQGLRLIYYSQIVNDFQKGDIAEGYSVSREKKESFPLTVTSAQKNPTAFYLCASSQGGTDTQYFGPGTRLTVL.

This chain links TRBV9 with TRBJ2-2, with 15 bases that match TRBD2. CDR3 size: 16 residues. V trimming: 3 bases; J trimming: 6 bases; junction bases outside the gene matches: 3. Germline V gene data show CDR1 as SGDLS and CDR2 as YYNGEE. The CDR3 sequence: CASSDGLAGGPGELFF. CDR3 bases: TGTGCCAGCAGCGACGGACTAGCGGGGGGGCCCGGGGAGCTGTTTTTT.

The chain carries TRBV27 and TRBJ1-6, with D possibly TRBD1 on 5 matching bases. V was trimmed by 1 base and J by 0 bases, leaving 10 bases between them. Germline V gene data show CDR1 as MNHEY and CDR2 as SMNVEV (reference sequence). The CDR3 length is 17 residues. The CDR3 DNA is TGTGCCAGCAGTTTATACGGGCAGGGCTCCTATAATTCACCCCTCCACTTT. This translates into CASSLYGQGSYNSPLHF.

The V call is TRBV6-1, the J call TRBJ2-3, with D possibly being TRBD2 (5 bases). V lost 6 bases and J 3 bases, leaving 10 bases between the germline ends. In germline, CDR1 is MNHNS, CDR2 SASEGT. The CDR3 is 13 residues long. CDR3 amino acids: CASRVQRTDTQYF. CDR3 coding DNA: TGTGCCAGCAGAGTACAGCGGACAGATACGCAGTATTTT.

This chain's CDR3 is CASSLIAGDRASNEQFF. CDR3 bases: TGTGCCAGCAGCTTAATTGCGGGGGACAGGGCCTCGAATGAGCAGTTCTTC. V and J are TRBV7-9 and TRBJ2-1; 9 nucleotides align to TRBD1. V shed 2 bases and J 7 bases; nucleotides not matched to a gene: 12. The germline V gene has CDR1 SEHNR and CDR2 FQNEAQ (reference sequence). The CDR3 has 17 amino acids.

The chain links TRBV19 to TRBJ2-2; D gene uncertain. V lost 6 bases and J 4 bases, leaving 9 bases between the germline ends. Germline V gene sequence: CDR1 LNHDA, CDR2 SQIVND (reference sequence). This CDR3 is 13 amino acids long. The CDR3 sequence is CASSQSPTGELFF. CDR3 coding DNA: TGTGCCAGTAGCCAGTCTCCCACCGGGGAGCTGTTTTTT.

In this sample, this clone turned up a few times. V is TRBV4-1 and J is TRBJ2-3; no reliable D call. In germline, CDR1 is MGHRA, CDR2 YSYEKL. The V end was cut by 1 base, the J end by 2 bases, with 10 bases between. The CDR3 covers 15 residues. This chain's CDR3 is CASSQGGSPTDTQYF. CDR3 DNA: TGCGCCAGCAGCCAAGGCGGCAGCCCCACAGATACGCAGTATTTT.

Concerning this clone itself: One junction end disagrees with the germline gene, perhaps due to a read error. The chain combines TRBV7-7 with TRBJ1-1; D remains ambiguous. CDR1 and CDR2 from the germline V gene are SSHAT and FNYEAQ (reference sequence). The CDR3 sequence is 10 residues long. In nucleotides, the CDR3 is TGTGCTAGCAGCTTAGTAGAAGCTTTCTTT. The encoded protein is CASSLVEAFF.

This chain's CDR3 is CASSSPPGNPSTDTQYF. CDR3 nucleotides: TGTGCCAGCAGCTCCCCCCCCGGGAATCCTAGCACAGATACGCAGTATTTT. This chain links TRBV7-9 with TRBJ2-3; maybe TRBD2 (5 bases). V was pared by 4 bases and J by 0 bases, with 17 bases between. The CDR3 sequence is 17 residues long. Germline CDR1 SEHNR, CDR2 FQNEAQ (reference sequence). Full variable domain (outside the CDR3, taken from reference TRBV7-9 and TRBJ2-3): DTGVSQNPRHKITKRGQNVTFRCDPISEHNRLYWYRQTLGQGPEFLTYFQNEAQLEKSRLLSDRFSAERPKGSFSTLEIQRTEQGDSAMYLCASSSPPGNPSTDTQYFGPGTRLTVL.